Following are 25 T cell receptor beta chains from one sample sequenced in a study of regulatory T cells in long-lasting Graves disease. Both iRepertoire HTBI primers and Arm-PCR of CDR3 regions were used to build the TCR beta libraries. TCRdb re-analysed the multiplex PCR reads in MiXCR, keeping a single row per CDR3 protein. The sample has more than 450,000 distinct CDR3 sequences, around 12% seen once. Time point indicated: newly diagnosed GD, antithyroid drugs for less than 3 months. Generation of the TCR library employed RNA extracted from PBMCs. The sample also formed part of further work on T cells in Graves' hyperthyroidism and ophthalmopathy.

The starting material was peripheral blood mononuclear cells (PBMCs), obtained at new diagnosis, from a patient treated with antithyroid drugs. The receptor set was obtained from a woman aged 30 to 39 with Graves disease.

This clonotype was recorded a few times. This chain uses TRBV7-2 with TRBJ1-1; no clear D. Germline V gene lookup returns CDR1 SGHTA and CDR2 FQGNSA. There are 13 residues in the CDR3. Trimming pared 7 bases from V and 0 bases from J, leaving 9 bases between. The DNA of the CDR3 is TGTGCCAGCACGGGCAGCTTGAACACTGAAGCTTTCTTT. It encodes CASTGSLNTEAFF.

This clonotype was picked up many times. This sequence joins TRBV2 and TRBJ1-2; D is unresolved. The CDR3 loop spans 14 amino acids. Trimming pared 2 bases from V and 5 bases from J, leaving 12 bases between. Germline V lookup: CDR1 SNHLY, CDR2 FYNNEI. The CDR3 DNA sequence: TGTGCCAGCAGTGAACGGCAGATACCTTATGGCTACACCTTC. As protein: CASSERQIPYGYTF.

For the CDR3, the DNA is TGTGCCAGCAGTTTATCCCACAGAGTGGGCCCCTTCTACAATGAGCAGTTCTTC. Translation gives CASSLSHRVGPFYNEQFF. The chain links TRBV28 to TRBJ2-1; D remains ambiguous. Germline V gene data show CDR1 as MDHEN and CDR2 as SYDVKM. Trimming took 1 base from V and 3 from J, leaving 19 bases between them. The CDR3 totals 18 residues.

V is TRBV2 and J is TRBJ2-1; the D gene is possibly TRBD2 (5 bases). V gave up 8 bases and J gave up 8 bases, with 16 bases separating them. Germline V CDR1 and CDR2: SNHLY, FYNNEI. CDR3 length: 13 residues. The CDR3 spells CASSGAGLYEQFF. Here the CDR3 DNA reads TGTGCCAGCTCAGGTGCGGGCCTCTATGAGCAGTTCTTC.

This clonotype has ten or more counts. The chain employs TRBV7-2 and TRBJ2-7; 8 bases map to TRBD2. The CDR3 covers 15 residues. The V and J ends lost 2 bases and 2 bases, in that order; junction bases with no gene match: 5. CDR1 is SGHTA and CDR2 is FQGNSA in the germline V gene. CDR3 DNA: TGTGCCAGCAGCTTACTGACGGGAGGGCCCTACGAGCAGTACTTC. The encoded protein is CASSLLTGGPYEQYF. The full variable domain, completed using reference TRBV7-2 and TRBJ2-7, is GAGVSQSPSNKVTEKGKDVELRCDPISGHTALYWYRQSLGQGLEFLIYFQGNSAPDKSGLPSDRFSAERTGGSVSTLTIQRTQQEDSAVYLCASSLLTGGPYEQYFGPGTRLTVT.

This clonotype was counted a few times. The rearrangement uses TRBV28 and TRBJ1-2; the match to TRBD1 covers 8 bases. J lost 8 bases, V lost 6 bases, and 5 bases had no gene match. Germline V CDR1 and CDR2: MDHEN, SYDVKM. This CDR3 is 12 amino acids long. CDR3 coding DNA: TGTGCCAGCAGCCTTACAGGGGGAGGCTACACCTTC. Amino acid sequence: CASSLTGGGYTF.

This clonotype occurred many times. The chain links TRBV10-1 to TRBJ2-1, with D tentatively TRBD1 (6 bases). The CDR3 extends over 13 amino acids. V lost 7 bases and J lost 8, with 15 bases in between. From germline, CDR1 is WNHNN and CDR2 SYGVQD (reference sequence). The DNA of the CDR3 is TGCGCCAGCACGGCAGGGGCAATCGATGAGCAGTTCTTC. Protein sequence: CASTAGAIDEQFF.

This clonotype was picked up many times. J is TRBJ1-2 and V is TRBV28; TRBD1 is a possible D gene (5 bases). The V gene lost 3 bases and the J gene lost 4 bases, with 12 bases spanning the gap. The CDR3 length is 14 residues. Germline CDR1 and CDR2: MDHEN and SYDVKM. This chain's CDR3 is CASSFGGGGYGYTF. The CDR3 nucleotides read TGTGCCAGCAGTTTCGGCGGGGGAGGCTATGGCTACACCTTC.

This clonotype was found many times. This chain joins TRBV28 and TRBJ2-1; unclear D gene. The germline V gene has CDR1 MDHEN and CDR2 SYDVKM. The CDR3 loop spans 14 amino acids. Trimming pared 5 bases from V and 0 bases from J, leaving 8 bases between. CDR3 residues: CASSRLISYNEQFF. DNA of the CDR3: TGTGCCAGCAGTCGACTTATCTCCTACAATGAGCAGTTCTTC.

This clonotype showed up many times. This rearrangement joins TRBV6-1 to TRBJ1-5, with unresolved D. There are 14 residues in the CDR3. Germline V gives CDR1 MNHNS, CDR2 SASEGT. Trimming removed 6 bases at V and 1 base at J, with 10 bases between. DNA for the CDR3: TGTGCCAGCAGGGACGACTGGAGCAATCAGCCCCAGCATTTT. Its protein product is CASRDDWSNQPQHF.

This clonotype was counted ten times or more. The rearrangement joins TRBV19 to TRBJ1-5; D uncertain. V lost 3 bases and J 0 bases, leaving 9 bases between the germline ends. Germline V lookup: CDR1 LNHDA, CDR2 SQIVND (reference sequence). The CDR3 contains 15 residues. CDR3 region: CASSMMSISNQPQHF. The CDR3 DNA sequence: TGTGCCAGTAGTATGATGAGTATTAGCAATCAGCCCCAGCATTTT.

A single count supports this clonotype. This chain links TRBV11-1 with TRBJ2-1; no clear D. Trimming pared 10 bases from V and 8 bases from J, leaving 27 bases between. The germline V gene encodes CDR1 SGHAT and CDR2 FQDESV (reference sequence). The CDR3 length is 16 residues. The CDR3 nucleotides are TGTGCCATCAGGTTAGTTATCGGGCTGGGGAACTATGAGCAGTTCTTC. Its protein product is CAIRLVIGLGNYEQFF.

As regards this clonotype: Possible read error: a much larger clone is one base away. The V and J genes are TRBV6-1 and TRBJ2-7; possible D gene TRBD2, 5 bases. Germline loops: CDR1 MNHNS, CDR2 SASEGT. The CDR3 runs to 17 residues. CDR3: CTSSEGGGRRRTYEQYF. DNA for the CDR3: TGTACCAGCAGTGAAGGAGGCGGACGGAGGAGGACCTACGAGCAGTACTTC.

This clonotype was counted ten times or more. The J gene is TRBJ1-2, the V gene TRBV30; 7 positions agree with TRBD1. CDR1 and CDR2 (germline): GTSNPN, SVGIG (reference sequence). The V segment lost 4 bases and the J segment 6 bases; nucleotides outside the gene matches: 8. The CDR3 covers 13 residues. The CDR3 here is CAWIRTGQNGYTF. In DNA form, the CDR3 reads TGTGCCTGGATTCGAACGGGACAGAATGGCTACACCTTC.

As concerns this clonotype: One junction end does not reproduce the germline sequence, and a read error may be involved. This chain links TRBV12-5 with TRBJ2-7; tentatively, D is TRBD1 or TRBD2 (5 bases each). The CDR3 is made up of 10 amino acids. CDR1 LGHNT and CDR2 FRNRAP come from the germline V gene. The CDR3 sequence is CTSGLGVDCF. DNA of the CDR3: TGTACTAGTGGTTTGGGGGTCGACTGTTTC.

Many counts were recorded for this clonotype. The CDR3 DNA sequence: TGTGCCAGCGGGGGATTAAAGGGAGCGCAGTATTTT. Translated, it gives CASGGLKGAQYF. The V call is TRBV2, the J call TRBJ2-3, with D possibly called TRBD1 or TRBD2 (5 bases each). Trimming pared 8 bases from V and 10 bases from J, leaving 16 bases between. Germline-derived CDR1 and CDR2 are SNHLY and FYNNEI. This CDR3 has 12 residues.

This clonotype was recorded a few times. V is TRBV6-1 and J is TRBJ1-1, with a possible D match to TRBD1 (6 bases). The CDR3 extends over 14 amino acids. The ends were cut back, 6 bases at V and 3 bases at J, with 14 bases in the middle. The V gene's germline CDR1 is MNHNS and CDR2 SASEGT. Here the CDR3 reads CASRQGWLDTEAFF. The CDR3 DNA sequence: TGTGCCAGCAGACAGGGCTGGCTTGACACTGAAGCTTTCTTT.

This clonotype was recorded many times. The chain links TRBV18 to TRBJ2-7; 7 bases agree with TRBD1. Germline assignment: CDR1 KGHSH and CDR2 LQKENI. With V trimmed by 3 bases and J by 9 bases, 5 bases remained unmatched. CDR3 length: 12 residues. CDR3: CASSPTGLGQYF. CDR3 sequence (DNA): TGTGCCAGCTCACCGACAGGGCTTGGGCAGTACTTC.

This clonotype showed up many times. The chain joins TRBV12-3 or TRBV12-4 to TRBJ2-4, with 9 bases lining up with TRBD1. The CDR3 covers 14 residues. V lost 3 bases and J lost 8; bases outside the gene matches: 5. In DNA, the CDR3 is TGTGCCAGCAGTTTTTTGGACAGGGGCCACATTCAGTACTTC. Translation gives CASSFLDRGHIQYF.

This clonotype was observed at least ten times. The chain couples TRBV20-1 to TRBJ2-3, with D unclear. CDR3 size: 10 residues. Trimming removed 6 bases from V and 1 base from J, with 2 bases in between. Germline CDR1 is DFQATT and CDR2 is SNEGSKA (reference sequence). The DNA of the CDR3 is TGCAGTGCCGGCACAGATACGCAGTATTTT. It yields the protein CSAGTDTQYF.

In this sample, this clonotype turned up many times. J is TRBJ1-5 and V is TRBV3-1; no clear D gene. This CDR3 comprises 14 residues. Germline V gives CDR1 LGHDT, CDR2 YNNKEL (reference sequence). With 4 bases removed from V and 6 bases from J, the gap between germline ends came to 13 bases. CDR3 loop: CASSRFSTGQPQHF. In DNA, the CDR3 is TGTGCCAGCAGCCGATTCTCTACCGGTCAGCCCCAGCATTTT.

The CDR3 loop is CASSRGGSRNTYEQYF. CDR3 nucleotide sequence: TGTGCCAGCAGCAGGGGGGGCAGCAGAAATACCTACGAGCAGTACTTC. The genes are TRBV6-1 and TRBJ2-7; perhaps D is TRBD1 or TRBD2 (7 bases each). Germline lookup yields CDR1 MNHNS and CDR2 SASEGT. V was cut by 6 bases and J by 2 bases, with 20 bases left in between. CDR3 length equals 16 residues.

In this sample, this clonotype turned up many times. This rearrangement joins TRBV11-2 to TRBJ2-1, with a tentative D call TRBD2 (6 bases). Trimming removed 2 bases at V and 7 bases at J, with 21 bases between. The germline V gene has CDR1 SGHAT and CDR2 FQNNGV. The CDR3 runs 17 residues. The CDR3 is CASSLIHPGTPSNEQFF. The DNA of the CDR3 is TGTGCCAGCAGCTTAATCCACCCCGGGACTCCCTCAAATGAGCAGTTCTTC. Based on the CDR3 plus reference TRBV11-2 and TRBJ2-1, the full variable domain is EAGVAQSPRYKIIEKRQSVAFWCNPISGHATLYWYQQILGQGPKLLIQFQNNGVVDDSQLPKDRFSAERLKGVDSTLKIQPAKLEDSAVYLCASSLIHPGTPSNEQFFGPGTRLTVL.

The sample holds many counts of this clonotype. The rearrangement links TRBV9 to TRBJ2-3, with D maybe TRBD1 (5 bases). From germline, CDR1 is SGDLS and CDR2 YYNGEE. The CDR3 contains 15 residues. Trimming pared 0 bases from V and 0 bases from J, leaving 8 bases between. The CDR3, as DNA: TGTGCCAGCAGCGTAGCACAGGCTAGCACAGATACGCAGTATTTT. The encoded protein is CASSVAQASTDTQYF.

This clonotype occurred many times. CDR3 loop: CASSLRQGVNEQFF. CDR3 in DNA: TGTGCCAGCAGTTTAAGACAGGGGGTGAATGAGCAGTTCTTC. This rearrangement joins TRBV27 to TRBJ2-1; 9 bases are shared with TRBD1. The length of the CDR3 is 14 residues. Germline-derived CDR1 and CDR2 are MNHEY and SMNVEV (reference sequence). V shed 2 bases and J 7 bases; nucleotides not matched to a gene: 3.